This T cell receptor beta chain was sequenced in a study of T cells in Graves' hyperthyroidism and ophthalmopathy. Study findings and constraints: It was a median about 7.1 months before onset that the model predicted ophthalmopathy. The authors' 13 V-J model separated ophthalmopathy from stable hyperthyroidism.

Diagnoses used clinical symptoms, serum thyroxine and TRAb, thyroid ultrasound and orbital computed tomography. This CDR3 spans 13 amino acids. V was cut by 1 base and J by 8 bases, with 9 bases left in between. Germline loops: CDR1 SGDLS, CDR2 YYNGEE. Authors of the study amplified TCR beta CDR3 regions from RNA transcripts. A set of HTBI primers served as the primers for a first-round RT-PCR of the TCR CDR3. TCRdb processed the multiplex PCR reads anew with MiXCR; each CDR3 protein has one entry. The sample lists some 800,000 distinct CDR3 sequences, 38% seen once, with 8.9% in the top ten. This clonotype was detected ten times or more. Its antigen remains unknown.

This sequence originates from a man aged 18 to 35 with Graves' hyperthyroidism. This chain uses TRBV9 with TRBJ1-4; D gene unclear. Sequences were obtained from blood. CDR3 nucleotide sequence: TGTGCCAGCAGCGTAAAACAAGGGGAAAAACTGTTTTTT. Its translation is CASSVKQGEKLFF.